Described below is a single TCR beta chain sequence and its context. The table came from immunoSEQ multiplex PCR; TCRdb's copy has only in-frame clones and leaves some out. The sample includes 15,000 to 20,000 clones, over 70% seen only once; the top ten take around 15%. The CDR3 sequence is 13 residues long. Trimming left V 5 bases short and J 8 bases short, with 12 bases between. From germline, CDR1 is MNHEY and CDR2 SMNVEV (reference sequence). The entry originates in a study of cytotoxic CD8 clonotypes in ibrutinib-treated CLL. Sequencing was performed on PBMCs, taken before ibrutinib treatment. This TCR came from a human donor with chronic lymphocytic leukemia. The chain has TRBV27 and TRBJ1-4; D perhaps matches TRBD1 (5 bases). As DNA, the CDR3 is TGTGCCAGCAGTCGGGGCGCATCAGAAAAACTGTTTTTT. The encoded protein is CASSRGASEKLFF.